This T cell receptor beta chain was observed in a study of siplizumab effects on memory and regulatory T cells. As for the study in general: Without drug or with siplizumab at 0.85 to 1 ug/mL, mixed lymphocyte reactions were set up in pairs. Study results and caveats: A minor fraction of alloreactive clones, and no more, mapped to unstimulated subsets. Mappable alloreactive CD4+ clones averaged approximately 69% Treg-derived with siplizumab versus roughly 30% in controls.

Mixed lymphocyte reaction cells underwent five to six days of coculture at 37°C. Prior to a 1:1 mixing, responder PBMCs were labelled with CFSE and stimulator PBMCs with Violet Dye. There are 16 residues in the CDR3. In germline, CDR1 is MNHEY, CDR2 SMNVEV (reference sequence). Trimming cost V 6 bases and J 0 bases, with 18 bases left between them. Repertoires were generated with immunoSEQ multiplex PCR, while TCRdb's copy carries only in-frame clones and drops some. The sample has approximately 9,600 clones, under 55% seen once. Note on this clone: Antigen specificity is unknown.

The clonotype comes from a human donor in good health; the cells came from an allogeneic mixed lymphocyte reaction. Sequencing input: CFSE-low (dividing) CD8+ T cells sorted from an allogeneic mixed lymphocyte reaction. The rearrangement uses TRBV27 and TRBJ2-7, with D perhaps TRBD2 (5 bases). CDR3: CASRPPSRLSSYEQYF. DNA of the CDR3: TGTGCCAGCAGGCCCCCGAGTCGACTAAGCTCCTACGAGCAGTACTTC.